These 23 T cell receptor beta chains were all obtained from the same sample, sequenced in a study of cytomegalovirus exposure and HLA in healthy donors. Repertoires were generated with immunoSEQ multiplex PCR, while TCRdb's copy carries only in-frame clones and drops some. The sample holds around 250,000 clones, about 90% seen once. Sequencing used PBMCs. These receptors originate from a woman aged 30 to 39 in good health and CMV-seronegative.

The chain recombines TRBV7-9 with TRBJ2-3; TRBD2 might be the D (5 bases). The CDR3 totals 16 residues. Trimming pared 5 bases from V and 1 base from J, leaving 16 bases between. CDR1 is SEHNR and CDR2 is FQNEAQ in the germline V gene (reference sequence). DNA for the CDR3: TGTGCCAGCAGCCCCTGGCTCACTAGTGGCACAGATACGCAGTATTTT. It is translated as CASSPWLTSGTDTQYF.

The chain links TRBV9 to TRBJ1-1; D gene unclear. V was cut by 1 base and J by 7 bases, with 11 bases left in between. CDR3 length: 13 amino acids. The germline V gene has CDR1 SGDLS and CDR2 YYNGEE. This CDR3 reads CASSVSPTLEAFF. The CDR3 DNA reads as TGTGCCAGCAGCGTATCCCCGACACTTGAAGCTTTCTTT. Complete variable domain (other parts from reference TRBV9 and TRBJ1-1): DSGVTQTPKHLITATGQRVTLRCSPRSGDLSVYWYQQSLDQGLQFLIQYYNGEERAKGNILERFSAQQFPDLHSELNLSSLELGDSALYFCASSVSPTLEAFFGQGTRLTVV.

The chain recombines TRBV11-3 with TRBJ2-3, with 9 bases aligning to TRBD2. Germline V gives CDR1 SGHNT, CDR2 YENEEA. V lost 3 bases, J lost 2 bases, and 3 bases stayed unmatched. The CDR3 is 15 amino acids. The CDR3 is CASSFSGRPTDTQYF. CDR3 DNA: TGTGCCAGCAGCTTCAGCGGGAGGCCCACAGATACGCAGTATTTT.

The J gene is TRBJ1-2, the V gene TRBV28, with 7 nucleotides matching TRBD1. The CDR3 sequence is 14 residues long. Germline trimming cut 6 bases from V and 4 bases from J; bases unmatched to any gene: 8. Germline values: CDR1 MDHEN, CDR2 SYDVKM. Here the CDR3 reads CASREYRDSYGYTF. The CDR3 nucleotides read TGTGCCAGCAGGGAATATCGGGACAGCTATGGCTACACCTTC.

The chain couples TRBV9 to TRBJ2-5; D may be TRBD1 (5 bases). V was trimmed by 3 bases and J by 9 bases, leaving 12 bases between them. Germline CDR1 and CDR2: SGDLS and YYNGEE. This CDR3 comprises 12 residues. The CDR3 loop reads CASSDAKGAQYF. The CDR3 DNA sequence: TGTGCCAGCAGCGACGCCAAAGGGGCCCAGTACTTC.

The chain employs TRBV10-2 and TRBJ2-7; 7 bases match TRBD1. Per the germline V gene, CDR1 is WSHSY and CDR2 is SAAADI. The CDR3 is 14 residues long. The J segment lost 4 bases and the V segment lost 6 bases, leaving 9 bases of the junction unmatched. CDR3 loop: CASRQTGTLYEQYF. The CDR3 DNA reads TGCGCCAGCAGACAGACAGGGACCCTTTACGAGCAGTACTTC.

The CDR3 DNA sequence: TGTGCCAGCAGTGAAAGTTTTGGCTACAATGAGCAGTTCTTC. Translation gives CASSESFGYNEQFF. The V gene is TRBV6-4, the J gene TRBJ2-1; D not resolved. V was pared by 3 bases and J by 3 bases, with 9 bases between. Germline assignment: CDR1 MRHNA and CDR2 SNTAGT. The CDR3 spans 14 residues.

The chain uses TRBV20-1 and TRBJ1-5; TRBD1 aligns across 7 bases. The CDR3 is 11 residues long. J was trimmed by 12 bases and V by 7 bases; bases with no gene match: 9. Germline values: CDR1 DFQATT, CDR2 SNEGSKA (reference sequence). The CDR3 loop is CSGKGGASQHF. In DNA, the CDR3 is TGCAGTGGGAAAGGGGGCGCGAGCCAGCATTTT.

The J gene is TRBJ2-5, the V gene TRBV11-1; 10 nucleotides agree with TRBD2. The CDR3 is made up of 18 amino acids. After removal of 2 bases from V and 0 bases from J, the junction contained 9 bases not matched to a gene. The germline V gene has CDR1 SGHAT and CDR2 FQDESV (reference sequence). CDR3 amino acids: CASSLFWASGGYQETQYF. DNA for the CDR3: TGTGCCAGCAGCTTATTTTGGGCTAGCGGGGGTTACCAAGAGACCCAGTACTTC.

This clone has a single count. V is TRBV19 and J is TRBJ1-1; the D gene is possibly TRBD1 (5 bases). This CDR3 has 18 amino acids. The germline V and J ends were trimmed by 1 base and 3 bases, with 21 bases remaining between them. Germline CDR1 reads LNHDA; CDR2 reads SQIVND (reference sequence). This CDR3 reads CASSIVGPTILFHTEAFF. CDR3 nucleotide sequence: TGTGCCAGTAGTATAGTGGGGCCCACCATACTATTCCACACTGAAGCTTTCTTT.

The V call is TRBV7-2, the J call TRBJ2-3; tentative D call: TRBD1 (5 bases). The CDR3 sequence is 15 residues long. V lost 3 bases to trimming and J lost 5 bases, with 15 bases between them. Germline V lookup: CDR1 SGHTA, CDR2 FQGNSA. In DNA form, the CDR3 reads TGTGCCAGCAGCTTTGGGTCTGGGGCTGGAGATACGCAGTATTTT. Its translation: CASSFGSGAGDTQYF.

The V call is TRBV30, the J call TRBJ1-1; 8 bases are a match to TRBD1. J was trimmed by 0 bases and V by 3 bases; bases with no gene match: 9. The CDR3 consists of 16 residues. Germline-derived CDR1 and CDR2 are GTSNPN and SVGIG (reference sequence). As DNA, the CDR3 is TGTGCCTGGAGACGACAGGGGCGTAACTTGAACACTGAAGCTTTCTTT. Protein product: CAWRRQGRNLNTEAFF.

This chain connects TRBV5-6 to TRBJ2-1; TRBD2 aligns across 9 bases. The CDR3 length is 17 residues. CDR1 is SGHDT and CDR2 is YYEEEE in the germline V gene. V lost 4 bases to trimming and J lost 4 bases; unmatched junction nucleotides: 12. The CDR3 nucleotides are TGTGCCAGCAGCCATGAACTAGCGGGCGCCCCATACAATGAGCAGTTCTTC. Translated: CASSHELAGAPYNEQFF.

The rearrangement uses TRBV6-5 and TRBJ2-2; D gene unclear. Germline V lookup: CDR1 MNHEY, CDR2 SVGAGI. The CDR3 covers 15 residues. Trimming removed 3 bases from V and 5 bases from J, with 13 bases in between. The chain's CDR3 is CASSYHVTRTGELFF. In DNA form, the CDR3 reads TGTGCCAGCAGTTATCACGTTACGAGGACCGGGGAGCTGTTTTTT.

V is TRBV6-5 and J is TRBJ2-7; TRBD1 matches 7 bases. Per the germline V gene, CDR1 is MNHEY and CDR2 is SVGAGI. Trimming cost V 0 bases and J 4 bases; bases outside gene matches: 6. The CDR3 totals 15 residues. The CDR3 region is CASSYSPDRWYEQYF. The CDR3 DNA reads TGTGCCAGCAGTTACTCCCCGGACAGGTGGTACGAGCAGTACTTC.

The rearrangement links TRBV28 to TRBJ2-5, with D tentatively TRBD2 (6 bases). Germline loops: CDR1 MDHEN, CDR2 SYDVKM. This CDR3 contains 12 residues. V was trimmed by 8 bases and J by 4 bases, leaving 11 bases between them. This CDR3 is CASDDGGETQYF. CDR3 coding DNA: TGTGCCAGCGACGACGGGGGAGAGACCCAGTACTTC. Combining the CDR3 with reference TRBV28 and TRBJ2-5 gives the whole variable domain DVKVTQSSRYLVKRTGEKVFLECVQDMDHENMFWYRQDPGLGLRLIYFSYDVKMKEKGDIPEGYSVSREKKERFSLILESASTNQTSMYLCASDDGGETQYFGPGTRLLVL.

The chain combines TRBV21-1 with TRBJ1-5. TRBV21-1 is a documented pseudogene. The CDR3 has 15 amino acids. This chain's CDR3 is CASSLRRFSNQPQHF. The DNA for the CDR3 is TGTGCCAGCAGCTTACGTAGGTTCAGCAATCAGCCCCAGCATTTT.

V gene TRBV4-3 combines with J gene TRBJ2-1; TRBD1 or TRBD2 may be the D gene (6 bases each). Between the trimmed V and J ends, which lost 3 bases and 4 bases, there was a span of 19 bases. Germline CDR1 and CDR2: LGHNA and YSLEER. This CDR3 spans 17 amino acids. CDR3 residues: CASSQSFTGAGYNEQFF. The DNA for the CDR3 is TGCGCCAGCAGCCAGTCCTTCACGGGGGCGGGTTACAATGAGCAGTTCTTC.

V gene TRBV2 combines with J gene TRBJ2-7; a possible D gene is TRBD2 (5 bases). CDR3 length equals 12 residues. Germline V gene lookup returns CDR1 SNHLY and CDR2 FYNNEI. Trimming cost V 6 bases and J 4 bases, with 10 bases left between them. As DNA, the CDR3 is TGTGCCAGCAGGACTATTAGTTACGAGCAGTACTTC. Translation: CASRTISYEQYF.

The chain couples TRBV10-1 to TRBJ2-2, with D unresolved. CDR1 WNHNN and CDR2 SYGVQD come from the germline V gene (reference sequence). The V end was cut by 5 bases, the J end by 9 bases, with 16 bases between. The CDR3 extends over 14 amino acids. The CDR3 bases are TGCGCCAGCAGTCGTCTGGGCGTATTCTGGGAGCTGTTTTTT. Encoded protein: CASSRLGVFWELFF.

The CDR3 is CASSPSRTSGDYEQYF. DNA of the CDR3: TGTGCCAGCAGCCCCTCACGGACTAGCGGAGACTACGAGCAGTACTTC. This sequence joins TRBV9 and TRBJ2-7; 10 bases are a match to TRBD2. The CDR3 has 16 residues. In germline, CDR1 is SGDLS, CDR2 YYNGEE. V shed 4 bases, J shed 3 bases, and the junction held 10 bases outside the gene matches. The full variable domain, rest sourced from reference TRBV9 and TRBJ2-7, is DSGVTQTPKHLITATGQRVTLRCSPRSGDLSVYWYQQSLDQGLQFLIQYYNGEERAKGNILERFSAQQFPDLHSELNLSSLELGDSALYFCASSPSRTSGDYEQYFGPGTRLTVT.

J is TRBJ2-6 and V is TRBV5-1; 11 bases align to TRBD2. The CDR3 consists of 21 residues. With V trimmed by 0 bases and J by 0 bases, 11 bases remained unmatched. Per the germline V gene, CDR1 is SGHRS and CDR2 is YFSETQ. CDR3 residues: CASSLAFRLAGGPSGANVLTF. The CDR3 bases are TGCGCCAGCAGCTTGGCCTTCCGTTTAGCGGGAGGGCCCTCTGGGGCCAACGTCCTGACTTTC.

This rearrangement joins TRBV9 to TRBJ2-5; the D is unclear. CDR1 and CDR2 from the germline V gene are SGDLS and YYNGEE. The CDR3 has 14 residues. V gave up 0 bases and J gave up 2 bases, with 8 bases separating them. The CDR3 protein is CASSVGPSQETQYF. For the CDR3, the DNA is TGTGCCAGCAGCGTAGGGCCCAGTCAAGAGACCCAGTACTTC.